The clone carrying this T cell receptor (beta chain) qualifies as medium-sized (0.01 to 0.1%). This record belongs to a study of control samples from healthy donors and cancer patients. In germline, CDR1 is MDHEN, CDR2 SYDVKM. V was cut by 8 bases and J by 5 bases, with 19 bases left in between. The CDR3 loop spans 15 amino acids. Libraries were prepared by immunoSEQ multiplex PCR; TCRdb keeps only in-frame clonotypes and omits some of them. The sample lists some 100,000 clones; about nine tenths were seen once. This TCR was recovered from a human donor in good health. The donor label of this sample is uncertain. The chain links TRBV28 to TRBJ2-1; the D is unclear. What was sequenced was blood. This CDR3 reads CASLDQNLENNEQFF. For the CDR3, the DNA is TGTGCCAGCCTGGATCAAAACTTGGAAAACAATGAGCAGTTCTTC. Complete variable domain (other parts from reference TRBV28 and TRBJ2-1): DVKVTQSSRYLVKRTGEKVFLECVQDMDHENMFWYRQDPGLGLRLIYFSYDVKMKEKGDIPEGYSVSREKKERFSLILESASTNQTSMYLCASLDQNLENNEQFFGPGTRLTVL.